The text below deals with one T cell receptor (beta chain). The antigen remains undetermined. Vbeta (60) and Jbeta (13) primers were used in the PCR. TCRdb's copy holds only in-frame clones and misses some; the assay was immunoSEQ multiplex PCR. The profile shows some 54,000 clones, approximately 80% of them singletons. The data belong to a study of cytomegalovirus exposure and HLA in healthy donors. On the study more broadly: Prior work identified around 120 million unique TCR beta sequences in some 180 million T cells.

Findings of the study overall: Previous analysis showed most TCR beta V segments were productive about 90% or about 30% of the time.

Per the germline V gene, CDR1 is SGDLS and CDR2 is YYNGEE. Trimming cost V 0 bases and J 2 bases, with 18 bases left between them. This CDR3 contains 17 residues. Sequencing was performed on PBMCs. The rearrangement joins TRBV9 to TRBJ2-7, with TRBD2 as a possible D gene (7 bases). The receptor's source is a male donor in good health and CMV-seronegative. The CDR3 reads CASSVGGGGLAAYEQYF. CDR3 in DNA: TGTGCCAGCAGCGTAGGAGGGGGTGGGCTAGCGGCCTACGAGCAGTACTTC.